What follows describes a single T cell receptor (beta chain). Its antigen is not yet known. No base quality information exists; no much larger clone differs at one position. The protocol used for the library was the immunoSEQ multiplex PCR assay. TCRdb holds this immuneACCESS table with in-frame rearrangements only. Some clones are missing; in checked studies, unresolved V genes explain under half, and the rest has no known cause. Here the sample has about 97,000 clones; approximately 90% occur a single time. Of the sample, 2% to 3% falls within the top ten clones. This sample was included in a study of control samples from healthy donors and cancer patients (TCRdb year 2020). The CDR1 and CDR2 encoded by the germline V gene are KGHSH and LQKENI. The CDR3 measures 15 amino acids from cysteine to phenylalanine. Just the 45-base CDR3 DNA is kept, in frame starting at base 1. V is reduced by 1 base and J by 5 bases, leaving a spacing of 14 bases between them.

Recombination linked TRBV18 to TRBJ2-5; the D region possibly corresponds to TRBD2 (6 bases align). The sequenced sample consisted of blood. The sequence was obtained from a woman between 18 and 29 years old in good health. The nucleotide sequence is given as TGTGCCAGCTCACCACTAGCGGCGGGGCGGGAGACCCAGTACTTC. Translated, it gives CASSPLAAGRETQYF.